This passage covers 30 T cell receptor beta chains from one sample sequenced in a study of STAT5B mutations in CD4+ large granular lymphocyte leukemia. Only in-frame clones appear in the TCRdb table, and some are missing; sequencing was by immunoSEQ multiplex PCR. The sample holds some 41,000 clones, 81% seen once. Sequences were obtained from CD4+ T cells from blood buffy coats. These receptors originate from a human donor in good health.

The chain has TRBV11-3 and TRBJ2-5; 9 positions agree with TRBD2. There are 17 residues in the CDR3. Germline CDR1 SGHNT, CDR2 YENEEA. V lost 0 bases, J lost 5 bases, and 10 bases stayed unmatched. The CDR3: CASSLDAASGNQETQYF. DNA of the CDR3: TGTGCCAGCAGCTTAGATGCGGCTAGCGGGAATCAGGAGACCCAGTACTTC.

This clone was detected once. The CDR3 here is CASRPRTGTYGYTF. The CDR3 DNA reads as TGTGCCAGCAGACCCCGGACAGGGACCTATGGCTACACCTTC. The rearrangement links TRBV6-1 to TRBJ1-2; the match to TRBD1 covers 8 bases. Germline assignment: CDR1 MNHNS and CDR2 SASEGT. This CDR3 region has 14 residues. V lost 6 bases, J lost 4 bases, and 7 bases stayed unmatched.

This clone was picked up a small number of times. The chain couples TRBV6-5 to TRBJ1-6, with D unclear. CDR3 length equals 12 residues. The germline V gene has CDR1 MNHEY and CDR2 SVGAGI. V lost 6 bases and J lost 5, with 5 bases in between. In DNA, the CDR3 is TGTGCCAGCAGCGGGAATAATTCACCCCTCCACTTT. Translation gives CASSGNNSPLHF.

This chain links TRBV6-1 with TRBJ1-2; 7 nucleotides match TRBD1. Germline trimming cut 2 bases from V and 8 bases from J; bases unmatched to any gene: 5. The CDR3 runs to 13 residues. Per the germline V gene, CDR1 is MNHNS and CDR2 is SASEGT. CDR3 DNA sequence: TGTGCCAGCAGTGAACAGGGGGGAGGCGGCTACACCTTC. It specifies CASSEQGGGGYTF.

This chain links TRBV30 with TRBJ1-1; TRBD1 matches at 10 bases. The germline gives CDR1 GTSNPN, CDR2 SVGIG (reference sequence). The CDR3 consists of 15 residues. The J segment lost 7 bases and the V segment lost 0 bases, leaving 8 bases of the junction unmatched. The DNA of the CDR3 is TGTGCCTGGAGTGTACCCGACAGGGGGCTTGGTGAAGCTTTCTTT. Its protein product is CAWSVPDRGLGEAFF.

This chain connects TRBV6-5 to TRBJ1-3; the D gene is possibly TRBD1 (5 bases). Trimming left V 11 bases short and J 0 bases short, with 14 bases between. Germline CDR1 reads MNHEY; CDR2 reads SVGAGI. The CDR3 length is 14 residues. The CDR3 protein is CAQRPGHSGNTIYF. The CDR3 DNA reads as TGTGCCCAGCGCCCGGGGCACTCTGGAAACACCATATATTTT.

CDR3 nucleotides: TGTGCCAGCTCACCACCGGCTTCCCCCGAGCAGTACTTC. Its translation is CASSPPASPEQYF. The chain couples TRBV18 to TRBJ2-7; no clear D. With 0 bases removed from V and 6 bases from J, the gap between germline ends came to 9 bases. Germline CDR1 and CDR2: KGHSH and LQKENI. The CDR3 is 13 amino acids.

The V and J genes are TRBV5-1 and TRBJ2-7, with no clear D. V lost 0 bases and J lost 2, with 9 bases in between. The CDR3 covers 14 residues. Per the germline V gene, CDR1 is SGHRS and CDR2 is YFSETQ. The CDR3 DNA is TGCGCCAGCAGCTTGGCCCCACCAACCTACGAGCAGTACTTC. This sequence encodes CASSLAPPTYEQYF.

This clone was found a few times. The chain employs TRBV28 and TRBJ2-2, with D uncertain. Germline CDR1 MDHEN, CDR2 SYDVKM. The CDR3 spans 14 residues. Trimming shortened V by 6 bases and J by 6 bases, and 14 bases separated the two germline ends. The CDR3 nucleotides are TGTGCCAGCAGCCCACCCGGATGGGCCGGGGAGCTGTTTTTT. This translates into CASSPPGWAGELFF.

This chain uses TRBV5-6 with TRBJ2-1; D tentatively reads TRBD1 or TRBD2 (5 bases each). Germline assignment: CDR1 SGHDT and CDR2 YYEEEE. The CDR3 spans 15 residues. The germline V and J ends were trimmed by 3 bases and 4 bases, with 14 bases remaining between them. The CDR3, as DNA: TGTGCCAGCAGCTCGGGACCCCTTCAGTACAATGAGCAGTTCTTC. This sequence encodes CASSSGPLQYNEQFF. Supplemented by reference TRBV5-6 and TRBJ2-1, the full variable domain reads DAGVTQSPTHLIKTRGQQVTLRCSPKSGHDTVSWYQQALGQGPQFIFQYYEEEERQRGNFPDRFSGHQFPNYSSELNVNALLLGDSALYLCASSSGPLQYNEQFFGPGTRLTVL.

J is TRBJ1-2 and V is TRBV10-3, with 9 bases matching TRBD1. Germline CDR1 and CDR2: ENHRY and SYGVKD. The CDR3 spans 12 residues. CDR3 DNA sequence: TGTGCTATACAGGGGGCGAATTTTGGCTACACCTTC. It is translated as CAIQGANFGYTF.

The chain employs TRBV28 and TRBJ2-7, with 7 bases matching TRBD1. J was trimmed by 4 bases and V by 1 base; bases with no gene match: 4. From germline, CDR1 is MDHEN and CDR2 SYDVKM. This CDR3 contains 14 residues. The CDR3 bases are TGTGCCAGCAGTTTATCGGGGACAGTTTACGAGCAGTACTTC. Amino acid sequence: CASSLSGTVYEQYF.

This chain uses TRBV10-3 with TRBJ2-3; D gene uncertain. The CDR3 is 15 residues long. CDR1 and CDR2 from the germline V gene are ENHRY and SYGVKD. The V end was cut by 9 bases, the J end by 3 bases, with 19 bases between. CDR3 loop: CAIRAVASTTDTQYF. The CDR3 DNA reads TGTGCCATTCGGGCCGTGGCAAGCACGACAGATACGCAGTATTTT.

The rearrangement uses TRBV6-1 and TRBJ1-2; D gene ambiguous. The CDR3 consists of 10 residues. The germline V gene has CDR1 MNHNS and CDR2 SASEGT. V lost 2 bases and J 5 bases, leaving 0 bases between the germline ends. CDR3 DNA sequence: TGTGCCAGCAGTGAATATGGCTACACCTTC. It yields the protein CASSEYGYTF.

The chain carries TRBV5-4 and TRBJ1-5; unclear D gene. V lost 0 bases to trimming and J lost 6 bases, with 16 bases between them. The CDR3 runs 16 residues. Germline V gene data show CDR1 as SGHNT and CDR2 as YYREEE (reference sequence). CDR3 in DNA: TGTGCCAGCAGCTTGGATCCGGGAGGCAAAATTCAGCCCCAGCATTTT. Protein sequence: CASSLDPGGKIQPQHF.

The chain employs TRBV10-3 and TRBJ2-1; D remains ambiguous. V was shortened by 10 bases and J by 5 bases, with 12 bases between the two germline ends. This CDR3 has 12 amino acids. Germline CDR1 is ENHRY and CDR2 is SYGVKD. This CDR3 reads CATSSGDNEQFF. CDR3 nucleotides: TGTGCCACAAGCAGTGGGGACAATGAGCAGTTCTTC.

CDR3 residues: CASSAQGARGYTF. The CDR3 bases are TGTGCCAGTAGTGCACAGGGGGCGCGTGGCTACACCTTC. The rearrangement uses TRBV19 and TRBJ1-2; the match to TRBD1 covers 9 bases. The junction had 5 bases not matched to a gene; V was cut back by 5 bases and J by 7 bases. This CDR3 is built from 13 residues. Germline CDR1 is LNHDA and CDR2 is SQIVND (reference sequence).

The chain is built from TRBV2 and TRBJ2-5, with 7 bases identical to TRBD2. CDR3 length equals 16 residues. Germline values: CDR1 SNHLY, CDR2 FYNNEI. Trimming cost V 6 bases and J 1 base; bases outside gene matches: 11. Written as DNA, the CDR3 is TGTGCCAGCAGGGGTGCCCTAGCGGCAATCCAAGAGACCCAGTACTTC. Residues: CASRGALAAIQETQYF. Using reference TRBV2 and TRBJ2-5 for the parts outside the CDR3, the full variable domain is EPEVTQTPSHQVTQMGQEVILRCVPISNHLYFYWYRQILGQKVEFLVSFYNNEISEKSEIFDDQFSVERPDGSNFTLKIRSTKLEDSAMYFCASRGALAAIQETQYFGPGTRLLVL.

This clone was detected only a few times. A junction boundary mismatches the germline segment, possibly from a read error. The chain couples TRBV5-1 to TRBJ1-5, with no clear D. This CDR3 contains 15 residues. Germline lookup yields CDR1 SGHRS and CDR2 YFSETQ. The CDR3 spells CASSLDPGAGQPQHF. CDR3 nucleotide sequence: TGCGCCAGCAGTTTGGATCCTGGCGCAGGTCAGCCCCAGCATTTT.

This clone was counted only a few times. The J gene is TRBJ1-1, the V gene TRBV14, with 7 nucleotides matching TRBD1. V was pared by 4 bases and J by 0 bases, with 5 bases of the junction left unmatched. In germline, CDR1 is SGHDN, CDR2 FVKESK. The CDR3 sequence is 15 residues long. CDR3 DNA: TGTGCCAGCAGCCTAGCCGGGACAGTGAACACTGAAGCTTTCTTT. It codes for CASSLAGTVNTEAFF.

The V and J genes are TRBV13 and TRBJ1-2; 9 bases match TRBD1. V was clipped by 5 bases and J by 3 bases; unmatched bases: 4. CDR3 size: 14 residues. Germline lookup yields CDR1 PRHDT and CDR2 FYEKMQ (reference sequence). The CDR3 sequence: CASSERDRDYGYTF. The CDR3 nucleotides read TGTGCCAGCAGCGAACGGGACAGGGACTATGGCTACACCTTC.

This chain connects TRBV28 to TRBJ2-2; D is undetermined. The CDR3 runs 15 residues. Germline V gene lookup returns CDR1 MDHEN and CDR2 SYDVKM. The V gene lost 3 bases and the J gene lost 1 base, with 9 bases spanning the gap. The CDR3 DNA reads TGTGCCAGCAGTTTTGTAAACAGGAACACCGGGGAGCTGTTTTTT. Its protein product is CASSFVNRNTGELFF.

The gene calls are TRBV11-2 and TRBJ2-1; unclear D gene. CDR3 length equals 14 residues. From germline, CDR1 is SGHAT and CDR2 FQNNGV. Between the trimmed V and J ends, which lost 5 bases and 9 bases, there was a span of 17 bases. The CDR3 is CASSPSGLGSEQFF. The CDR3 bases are TGTGCCAGCAGCCCATCCGGGCTAGGAAGTGAGCAGTTCTTC.

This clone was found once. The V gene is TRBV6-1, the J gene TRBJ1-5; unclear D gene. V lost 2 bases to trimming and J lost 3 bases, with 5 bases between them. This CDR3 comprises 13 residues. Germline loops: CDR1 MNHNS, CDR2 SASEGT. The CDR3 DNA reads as TGTGCCAGCAGTGAACTTAACAATCAGCCCCAGCATTTT. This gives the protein CASSELNNQPQHF.

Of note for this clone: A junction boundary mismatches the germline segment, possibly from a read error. The CDR3 DNA is TGTGCTAGCAGCCTCTGGACAGGGGGGAACACTGAAGCTTTCTTT. This encodes CASSLWTGGNTEAFF. The J gene is TRBJ1-1, the V gene TRBV7-7; TRBD1 matches at 10 bases. CDR3 length equals 15 residues. CDR1 is SSHAT and CDR2 is FNYEAQ in the germline V gene (reference sequence).

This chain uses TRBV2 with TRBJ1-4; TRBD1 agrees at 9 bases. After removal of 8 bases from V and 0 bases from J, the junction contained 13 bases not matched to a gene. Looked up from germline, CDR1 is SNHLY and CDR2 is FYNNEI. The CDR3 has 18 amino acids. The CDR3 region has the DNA TGTGCCAGCCTGGGGGGACAGGGCCGTTTGTCAACTAATGAAAAACTGTTTTTT. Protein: CASLGGQGRLSTNEKLFF.

CDR3 loop: CASSRLLQGAQGYTF. The DNA of the CDR3 is TGTGCCAGCAGCCGGCTACTACAGGGGGCGCAGGGCTACACCTTC. This rearrangement joins TRBV11-2 to TRBJ1-2, with 9 positions matching TRBD1. Germline CDR1 reads SGHAT; CDR2 reads FQNNGV. V shed 5 bases, J shed 8 bases, and the junction held 12 bases outside the gene matches. The CDR3 has 15 amino acids.

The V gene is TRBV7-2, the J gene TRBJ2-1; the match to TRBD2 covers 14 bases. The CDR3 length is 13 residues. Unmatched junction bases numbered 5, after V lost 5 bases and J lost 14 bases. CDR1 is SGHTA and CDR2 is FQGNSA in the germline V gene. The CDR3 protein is CASSTGLAGVEFF. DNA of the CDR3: TGTGCCAGCAGCACGGGACTAGCGGGAGTCGAGTTCTTC.

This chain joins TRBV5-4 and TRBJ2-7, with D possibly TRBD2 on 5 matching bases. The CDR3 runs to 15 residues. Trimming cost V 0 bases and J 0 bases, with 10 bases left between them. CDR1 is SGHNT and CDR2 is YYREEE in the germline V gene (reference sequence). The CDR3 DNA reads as TGTGCCAGCAGCTTGGACCTTGGGAGCTCCTACGAGCAGTACTTC. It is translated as CASSLDLGSSYEQYF.

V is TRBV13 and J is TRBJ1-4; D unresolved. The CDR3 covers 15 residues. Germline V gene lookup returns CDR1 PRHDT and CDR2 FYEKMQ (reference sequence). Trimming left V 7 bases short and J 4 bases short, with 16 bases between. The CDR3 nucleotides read TGTGCCAGCACAGCGCGCTTTAAGGATAATGAAAAACTGTTTTTT. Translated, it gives CASTARFKDNEKLFF.